These 21 T cell receptor beta chains came from one sample sequenced in a study of OX40 agonist ivuxolimab in advanced cancers. Repertoires were generated with immunoSEQ multiplex PCR, while TCRdb's copy carries only in-frame clones and drops some. This table has 75,000 to 90,000 clones, around 90% appearing once. The sequencing used CD4+ or CD8+ T cells sorted from blood, collected in a trial of the OX40 agonist ivuxolimab. Source of these receptors: an adult with an advanced solid tumor such as melanoma, head and neck, liver or kidney cancer.

The chain carries TRBV11-3 and TRBJ1-1; D is uncertain. The germline gives CDR1 SGHNT, CDR2 YENEEA. The CDR3 is made up of 13 amino acids. Trimming shortened V by 3 bases and J by 0 bases, and 5 bases separated the two germline ends. The CDR3 loop reads CASSLSLNTEAFF. The CDR3 DNA follows: TGTGCCAGCAGCTTGTCACTGAACACTGAAGCTTTCTTT.

This chain connects TRBV19 to TRBJ2-3, with unresolved D. V was shortened by 10 bases and J by 2 bases, with 16 bases between the two germline ends. CDR3 length: 14 residues. The V gene's germline CDR1 is LNHDA and CDR2 SQIVND (reference sequence). DNA for the CDR3: TGTGCCACCAGGACGGAAGCTTACACAGATACGCAGTATTTT. It is translated as CATRTEAYTDTQYF.

J is TRBJ2-2 and V is TRBV15, with D perhaps TRBD2 (6 bases). Trimming removed 1 base from V and 3 bases from J, with 15 bases in between. CDR3 size: 17 residues. Germline CDR1 reads LNHNV; CDR2 reads YYDKDF (reference sequence). CDR3 in amino acids: CATSRGAEGRDTGELFF. CDR3 DNA: TGTGCCACCAGCAGAGGCGCGGAGGGGAGAGACACCGGGGAGCTGTTTTTT.

CDR3 residues: CASSPRQAQETQYF. Written as DNA, the CDR3 is TGTGCCAGCTCACCAAGGCAGGCACAAGAGACCCAGTACTTC. The J gene is TRBJ2-5, the V gene TRBV18; the D is unclear. CDR3 length equals 14 residues. V lost 2 bases to trimming and J lost 2 bases, with 9 bases between them. The V gene's germline CDR1 is KGHSH and CDR2 LQKENI.

V and J are TRBV28 and TRBJ1-2; D gene ambiguous. The CDR3 has 11 residues. Germline V gene lookup returns CDR1 MDHEN and CDR2 SYDVKM. Trimming stripped 3 bases from V and 8 bases from J, with 7 bases between. The CDR3 DNA follows: TGTGCCAGCAGTTTTGAGAACGGCTACACCTTC. It encodes CASSFENGYTF.

CDR3 DNA: TGTGCCAGCAGCCGTGGCATGTCTCGCTACAATGAGCAGTTCTTC. Encoded protein: CASSRGMSRYNEQFF. This rearrangement joins TRBV7-2 to TRBJ2-1; D ambiguous. Trimming cost V 5 bases and J 3 bases, with 14 bases left between them. The germline CDR1 and CDR2 sequences are SGHTA and FQGNSA. This CDR3 has 15 amino acids.

V is TRBV7-8 and J is TRBJ2-7; 9 nucleotides agree with TRBD1. This CDR3 comprises 17 residues. Germline values: CDR1 SGHVS, CDR2 FQNEAQ. V was pared by 3 bases and J by 0 bases, with 9 bases of the junction left unmatched. CDR3 sequence reads: CASSLGTGGLNSYEQYF. The CDR3 nucleotides read TGTGCCAGCAGCTTGGGTACAGGGGGCTTGAACTCCTACGAGCAGTACTTC.

The CDR3 region has the DNA TGCGCCAGCAGATCCCAGGGGGGGCCGGCTGGCTACACCTTC. Its translation: CASRSQGGPAGYTF. The chain has TRBV5-1 and TRBJ1-2, with 7 bases fitting TRBD1. V shed 5 bases and J 7 bases; nucleotides not matched to a gene: 11. The CDR3 consists of 14 residues. Germline V gives CDR1 SGHRS, CDR2 YFSETQ.

Turning to this clone: A junction end diverges from the germline sequence, so it may reflect a read error. This sequence joins TRBV5-1 and TRBJ1-1; the match to TRBD1 covers 12 bases. Germline assignment: CDR1 SGHRS and CDR2 YFSETQ. The length of the CDR3 is 15 residues. CDR3: CASSLGAPGQGAPAF. The CDR3 DNA follows: TGCGCCAGCAGCTTGGGGGCCCCGGGACAGGGGGCTCCGGCCTTT.

In its sample, this clone was seen once. J is TRBJ2-7 and V is TRBV2, with unresolved D. V was shortened by 6 bases and J by 2 bases, with 11 bases between the two germline ends. Per germline, CDR1 SNHLY and CDR2 FYNNEI. This CDR3 has 13 residues. In DNA form, the CDR3 reads TGTGCCAGCAGCGCCGGGCGAACCTACGAGCAGTACTTC. This sequence encodes CASSAGRTYEQYF. Full variable domain (remainder filled in from reference TRBV2 and TRBJ2-7): EPEVTQTPSHQVTQMGQEVILRCVPISNHLYFYWYRQILGQKVEFLVSFYNNEISEKSEIFDDQFSVERPDGSNFTLKIRSTKLEDSAMYFCASSAGRTYEQYFGPGTRLTVT.

The J gene is TRBJ1-3, the V gene TRBV4-1; D may be TRBD1 (5 bases). The CDR3 contains 15 residues. Germline CDR1 MGHRA, CDR2 YSYEKL. Trimming shortened V by 0 bases and J by 2 bases, and 8 bases separated the two germline ends. The CDR3 here is CASSQDPGPGNTIYF. Here the CDR3 DNA reads TGCGCCAGCAGCCAAGACCCAGGGCCTGGAAACACCATATATTTT.

The gene calls are TRBV2 and TRBJ1-2; a weak D match, TRBD1 (6 bases). Trimming took off 6 bases at V and 4 bases at J, with 9 bases between the two ends. The CDR3 is made up of 12 amino acids. CDR1 and CDR2 from the germline V gene are SNHLY and FYNNEI. The CDR3 loop reads CASRGQSYGYTF. The CDR3 nucleotides read TGTGCCAGCAGAGGACAGTCCTATGGCTACACCTTC.

The rearrangement uses TRBV6-6 and TRBJ1-2, with 7 bases aligning to TRBD1. After removal of 7 bases from V and 4 bases from J, the junction contained 9 bases not matched to a gene. This CDR3 has 14 residues. Per the germline V gene, CDR1 is MNHNY and CDR2 is SVGAGI (reference sequence). The CDR3 sequence is CASTKGQGVYGYTF. The CDR3, as DNA: TGTGCCAGCACTAAGGGGCAGGGGGTCTATGGCTACACCTTC.

The V and J genes are TRBV12-2 and TRBJ2-7. TRBV12-2 is a pseudogene. This CDR3 is 14 amino acids long. For the CDR3, the DNA is TGTGCAAGTCGCTGGGAAGGCCGAACCTACGAGCAGTACTTC. Protein: CASRWEGRTYEQYF.

This clone was found once. Here the CDR3 reads CASSVGGSPRTDTQYF. CDR3 DNA: TGTGCCAGCAGCGTAGGGGGTTCCCCCCGCACAGATACGCAGTATTTT. The V call is TRBV9, the J call TRBJ2-3; D ambiguous. The CDR3 is 16 amino acids. Trimming removed 0 bases from V and 1 base from J, with 12 bases in between. CDR1 is SGDLS and CDR2 is YYNGEE in the germline V gene.

The rearrangement joins TRBV6-1 to TRBJ2-7; 9 nucleotides match TRBD1. There are 14 residues in the CDR3. V trimming: 6 bases; J trimming: 2 bases; junction bases outside the gene matches: 5. In germline, CDR1 is MNHNS, CDR2 SASEGT. CDR3 nucleotide sequence: TGTGCCAGCAGCTGGGGACAGGGAACCTACGAGCAGTACTTC. This codes for CASSWGQGTYEQYF.

The chain is built from TRBV19 and TRBJ1-5; D not certain. This CDR3 has 15 residues. The V gene lost 6 bases and the J gene lost 0 bases, with 12 bases spanning the gap. Germline-derived CDR1 and CDR2 are LNHDA and SQIVND (reference sequence). The CDR3: CASRFSGNSNQPQHF. The CDR3, as DNA: TGTGCCAGTAGGTTTTCCGGGAATAGCAATCAGCCCCAGCATTTT.

This clone was counted a single time. This chain joins TRBV28 and TRBJ1-4; no firm D call. Per germline, CDR1 MDHEN and CDR2 SYDVKM. This CDR3 spans 16 amino acids. Trimming stripped 4 bases from V and 0 bases from J, with 12 bases between. The CDR3 DNA reads TGTGCCAGCAGTTCTGGTAGAGGGTCAACTAATGAAAAACTGTTTTTT. Translated, it gives CASSSGRGSTNEKLFF. Using reference TRBV28 and TRBJ1-4 for the parts outside the CDR3, the full variable domain is DVKVTQSSRYLVKRTGEKVFLECVQDMDHENMFWYRQDPGLGLRLIYFSYDVKMKEKGDIPEGYSVSREKKERFSLILESASTNQTSMYLCASSSGRGSTNEKLFFGSGTQLSVL.

This rearrangement joins TRBV5-1 to TRBJ2-1, with 7 bases aligning to TRBD1. V lost 0 bases to trimming and J lost 4 bases; unmatched junction nucleotides: 4. The CDR3 loop spans 15 amino acids. Germline CDR1 SGHRS, CDR2 YFSETQ. The CDR3 nucleotides read TGCGCCAGCAGCTTGGTTCAGGGGGTTTACAATGAGCAGTTCTTC. Its translation: CASSLVQGVYNEQFF.

This chain connects TRBV7-3 to TRBJ1-2; D ambiguous. This CDR3 contains 12 residues. V gave up 5 bases and J gave up 7 bases, with 11 bases separating them. The germline V gene has CDR1 SGHTA and CDR2 FQGTGA. CDR3 bases: TGTGCCAGCAGCGACGAGCGCCCTGGCTACACCTTC. Translation gives CASSDERPGYTF.

The chain employs TRBV5-1 and TRBJ1-2, with a tentative D call TRBD1 (5 bases). This CDR3 is built from 15 residues. The V gene lost 1 base and the J gene lost 5 bases, with 15 bases spanning the gap. CDR1 is SGHRS, CDR2 YFSETQ, per germline. The CDR3 nucleotides read TGCGCCAGCAGCTTGTATGGGGAAGGGGCTTATGGCTACACCTTC. It encodes CASSLYGEGAYGYTF.